This passage covers 3 T cell receptor beta chains from one sample sequenced in a study of control samples from healthy donors and cancer patients. The method was immunoSEQ multiplex PCR; TCRdb's version includes in-frame clones alone and lacks a portion of them. The sample includes roughly 370,000 clones, 80% to 95% of them seen just once. Specimen: PBMCs. The receptor source for this set is a middle-aged man with head and neck cancer.

This chain joins TRBV14 and TRBJ2-3; D not resolved. V was trimmed by 4 bases and J by 3 bases, leaving 14 bases between them. CDR1 and CDR2 from the germline V gene are SGHDN and FVKESK. The CDR3 is 15 residues long. The CDR3 DNA is TGTGCCAGCAGCCCCCAATGGGGTGTTACAGATACGCAGTATTTT. Translating gives CASSPQWGVTDTQYF. The full variable domain, with the rest looked up from reference TRBV14 and TRBJ2-3, is EAGVTQFPSHSVIEKGQTVTLRCDPISGHDNLYWYRRVMGKEIKFLLHFVKESKQDESGMPNNRFLAERTGGTYSTLKVQPAELEDSGVYFCASSPQWGVTDTQYFGPGTRLTVL.

The chain carries TRBV6-5 and TRBJ1-2; 10 nucleotides match TRBD1. Trimming took 7 bases from V and 4 from J; bases not matched to a gene: 3. Germline V gene sequence: CDR1 MNHEY, CDR2 SVGAGI. This CDR3 has 13 amino acids. CDR3 DNA: TGTGCCAGCACGGGGACAGGGGTCTATGGCTACACCTTC. Amino acid sequence: CASTGTGVYGYTF.

This chain links TRBV28 with TRBJ1-3; 12 nucleotides match TRBD1. This CDR3 comprises 17 residues. The germline gives CDR1 MDHEN, CDR2 SYDVKM. With 5 bases clipped from V and 3 bases from J, the junction kept 8 bases outside the gene matches. CDR3 sequence reads: CASSQGQGARVGNTIYF. DNA of the CDR3: TGTGCCAGCAGTCAGGGACAGGGGGCGAGGGTTGGAAACACCATATATTTT. The whole variable domain, remainder taken from reference TRBV28 and TRBJ1-3, is DVKVTQSSRYLVKRTGEKVFLECVQDMDHENMFWYRQDPGLGLRLIYFSYDVKMKEKGDIPEGYSVSREKKERFSLILESASTNQTSMYLCASSQGQGARVGNTIYFGEGSWLTVV.